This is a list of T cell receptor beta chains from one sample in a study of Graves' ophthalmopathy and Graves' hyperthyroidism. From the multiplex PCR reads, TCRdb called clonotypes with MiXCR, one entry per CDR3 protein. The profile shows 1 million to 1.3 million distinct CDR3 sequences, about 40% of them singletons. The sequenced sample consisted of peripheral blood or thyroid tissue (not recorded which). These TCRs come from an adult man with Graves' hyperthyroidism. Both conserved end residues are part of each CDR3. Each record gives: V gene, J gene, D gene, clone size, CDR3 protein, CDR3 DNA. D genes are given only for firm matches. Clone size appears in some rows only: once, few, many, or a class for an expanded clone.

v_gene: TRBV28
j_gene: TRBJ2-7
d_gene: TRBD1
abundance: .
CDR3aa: CASSFAAGGDEQYF
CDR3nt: TGTGCCAGCAGTTTTGCGGCAGGGGGAGACGAGCAGTACTTC

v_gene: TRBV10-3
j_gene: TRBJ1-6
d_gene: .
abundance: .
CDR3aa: CAISEPLQGYNSPLHF
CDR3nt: TGTGCCATCAGTGAGCCTTTGCAGGGGTATAATTCACCCCTCCACTTT

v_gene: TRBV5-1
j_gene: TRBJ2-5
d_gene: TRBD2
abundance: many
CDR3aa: CASSPRLAGVGGETQYF
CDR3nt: TGCGCCAGCAGCCCGAGACTAGCGGGAGTGGGTGGAGAGACCCAGTACTTC

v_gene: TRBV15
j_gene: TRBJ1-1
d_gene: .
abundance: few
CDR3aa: CATSRDLGRNTEAFF
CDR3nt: TGTGCCACCAGCAGAGATCTGGGGCGAAACACTGAAGCTTTCTTT

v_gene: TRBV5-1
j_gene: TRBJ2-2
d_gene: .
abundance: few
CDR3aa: CASSLAGRVEFGGELFF
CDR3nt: TGCGCCAGCAGCTTAGCCGGCAGGGTCGAGTTCGGCGGGGAGCTGTTTTTT

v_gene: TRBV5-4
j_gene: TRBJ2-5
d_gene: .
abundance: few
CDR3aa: CASSLARRRQETQYF
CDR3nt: TGTGCCAGCAGCTTGGCCCGCCGGAGGCAAGAGACCCAGTACTTC

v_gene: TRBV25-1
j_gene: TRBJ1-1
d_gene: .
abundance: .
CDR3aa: CASSESVGTNTEAFF
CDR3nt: TGTGCCAGCAGTGAATCTGTCGGAACGAACACTGAAGCTTTCTTT

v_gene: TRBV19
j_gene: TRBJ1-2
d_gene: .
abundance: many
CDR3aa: CASRAAYGYTF
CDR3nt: TGTGCCAGCCGGGCCGCTTATGGCTACACCTTC

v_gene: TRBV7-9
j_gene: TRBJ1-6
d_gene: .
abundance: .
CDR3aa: CASSLGQNSYNSPLHF
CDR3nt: TGTGCCAGCAGCTTGGGTCAGAACTCCTATAATTCACCCCTCCACTTT

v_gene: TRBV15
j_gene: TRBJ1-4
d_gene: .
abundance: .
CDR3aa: CATSRDGAEKLFF
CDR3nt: TGTGCCACCAGCAGGGATGGAGCGGAAAAACTGTTTTTT

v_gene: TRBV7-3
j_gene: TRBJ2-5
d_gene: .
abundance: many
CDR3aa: CASRREGEETQYF
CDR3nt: TGTGCCAGCAGAAGGGAAGGTGAAGAGACCCAGTACTTC

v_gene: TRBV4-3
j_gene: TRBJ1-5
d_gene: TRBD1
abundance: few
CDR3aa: CASSPYRGPNQPQHF
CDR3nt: TGCGCCAGCAGCCCCTACAGGGGCCCAAATCAGCCCCAGCATTTT

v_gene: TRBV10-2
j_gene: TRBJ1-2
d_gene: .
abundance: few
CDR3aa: CASSDPGLAGYTF
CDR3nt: TGCGCCAGCAGTGATCCGGGGTTGGCTGGCTACACCTTC

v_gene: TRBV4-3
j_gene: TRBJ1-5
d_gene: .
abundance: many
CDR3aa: CASSQEEGLNQPQHF
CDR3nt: TGCGCCAGCAGCCAAGAAGAGGGCCTCAATCAGCCCCAGCATTTT

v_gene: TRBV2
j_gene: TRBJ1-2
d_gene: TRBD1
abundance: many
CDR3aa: CASTGVGYGYTF
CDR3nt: TGTGCCAGTACAGGGGTAGGCTATGGCTACACCTTC

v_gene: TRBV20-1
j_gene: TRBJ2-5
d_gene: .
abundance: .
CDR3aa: CSANDPGEETQYF
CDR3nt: TGCAGTGCTAATGACCCGGGAGAAGAGACCCAGTACTTC

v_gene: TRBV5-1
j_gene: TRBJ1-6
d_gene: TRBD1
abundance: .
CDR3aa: CASSDGQGTNSPLHF
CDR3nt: TGTGCCAGCAGCGACGGACAGGGCACCAATTCACCCCTCCACTTT

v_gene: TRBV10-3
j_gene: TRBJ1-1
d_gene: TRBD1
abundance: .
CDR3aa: CASRHQFTTGTGTTEAFF
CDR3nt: TGTGCCAGCAGGCACCAATTCACGACCGGGACAGGAACAACTGAAGCTTTCTTT

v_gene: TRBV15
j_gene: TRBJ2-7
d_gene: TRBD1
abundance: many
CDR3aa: CATSRVTGTGGGEQYF
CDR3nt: TGTGCCACCAGCAGAGTAACCGGGACAGGGGGCGGCGAGCAGTACTTC

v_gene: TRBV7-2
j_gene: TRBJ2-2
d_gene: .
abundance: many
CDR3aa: CASYSWGALSTGELFF
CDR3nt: TGTGCCAGCTACTCGTGGGGGGCTTTGTCGACCGGGGAGCTGTTTTTT

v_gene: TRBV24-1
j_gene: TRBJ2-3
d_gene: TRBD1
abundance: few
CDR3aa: CATSERQGIFGDTQYF
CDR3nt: TGTGCCACCAGTGAACGACAGGGAATCTTTGGAGATACGCAGTATTTT

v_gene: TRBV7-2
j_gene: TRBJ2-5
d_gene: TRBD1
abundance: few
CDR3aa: CASSFTGGGATQYF
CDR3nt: TGTGCCAGCAGCTTCACAGGGGGCGGGGCGACCCAGTACTTC

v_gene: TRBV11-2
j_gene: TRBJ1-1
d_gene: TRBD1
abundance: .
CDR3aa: CASSGRVGTGVRNTEAFF
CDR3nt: TGTGCCAGCAGCGGGAGGGTCGGGACAGGGGTTCGGAACACTGAAGCTTTCTTT

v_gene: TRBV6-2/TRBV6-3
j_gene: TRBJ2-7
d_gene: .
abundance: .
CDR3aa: CASSGGTKTGYEQYF
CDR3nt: TGTGCCAGCAGTGGAGGGACAAAAACGGGATACGAGCAGTACTTC

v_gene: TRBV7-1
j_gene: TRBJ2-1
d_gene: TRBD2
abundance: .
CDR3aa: CASSMSGRAIEQFF
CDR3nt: TGTGCCAGCAGCATGAGCGGGAGGGCAATTGAGCAGTTCTTC

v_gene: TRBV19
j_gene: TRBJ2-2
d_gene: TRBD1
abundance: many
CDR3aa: CASTRTGELFF
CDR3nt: TGTGCCAGCACTCGGACAGGCGAGCTGTTTTTT

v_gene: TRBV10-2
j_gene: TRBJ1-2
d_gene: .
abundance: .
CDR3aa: CASSEPDINYGYTF
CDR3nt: TGCGCCAGCAGTGAGCCGGACATCAACTATGGCTACACCTTC

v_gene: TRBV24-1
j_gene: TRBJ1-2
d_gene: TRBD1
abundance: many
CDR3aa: CATSDLRQGGYGYTF
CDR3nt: TGTGCCACCAGTGATCTACGACAGGGCGGCTATGGCTACACCTTC

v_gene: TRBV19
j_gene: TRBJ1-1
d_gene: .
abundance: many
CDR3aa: CASSIRGTEAFF
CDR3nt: TGTGCCAGTAGTATAAGGGGCACTGAAGCTTTCTTT

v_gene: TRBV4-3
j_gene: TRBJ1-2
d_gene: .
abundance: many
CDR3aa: CASSQESRGYGYTF
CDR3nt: TGCGCCAGCAGCCAAGAAAGCAGGGGATATGGCTACACCTTC

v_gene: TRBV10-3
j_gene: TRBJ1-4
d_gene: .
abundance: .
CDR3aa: CAISKSGSPDEKLFF
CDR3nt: TGTGCCATCAGCAAGTCCGGGTCCCCGGACGAAAAACTGTTTTTT

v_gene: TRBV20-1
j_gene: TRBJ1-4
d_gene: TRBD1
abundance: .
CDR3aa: CSAGDRAGEKLFF
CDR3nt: TGCAGTGCCGGGGACAGGGCGGGTGAAAAACTGTTTTTT

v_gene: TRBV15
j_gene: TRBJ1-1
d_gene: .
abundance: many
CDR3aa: CATSREITGFGNTEAFF
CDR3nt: TGTGCCACCAGCAGAGAAATAACAGGGTTTGGGAACACTGAAGCTTTCTTT

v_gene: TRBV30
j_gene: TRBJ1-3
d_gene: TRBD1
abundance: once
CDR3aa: CAGDSSGNTIYF
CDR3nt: TGTGCCGGGGACAGCTCTGGAAACACCATATATTTT

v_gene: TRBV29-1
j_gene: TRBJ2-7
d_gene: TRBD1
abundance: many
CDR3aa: CSVVLVGTAIYGQYF
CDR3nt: TGCAGCGTTGTCCTAGTGGGGACAGCCATCTACGGGCAGTACTTC

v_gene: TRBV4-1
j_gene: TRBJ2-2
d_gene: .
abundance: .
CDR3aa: CASSYGAEAGELFF
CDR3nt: TGCGCCAGCAGTTACGGGGCAGAGGCCGGGGAGCTGTTTTTT

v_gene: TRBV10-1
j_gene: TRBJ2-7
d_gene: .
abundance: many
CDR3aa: CASSGSVPPYEQYF
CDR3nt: TGCGCCAGCAGTGGTAGTGTCCCACCTTACGAGCAGTACTTC

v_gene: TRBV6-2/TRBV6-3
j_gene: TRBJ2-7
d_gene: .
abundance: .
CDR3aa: CASSYRQVNEQYF
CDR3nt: TGTGCCAGCTCATATCGACAGGTTAACGAGCAGTACTTC

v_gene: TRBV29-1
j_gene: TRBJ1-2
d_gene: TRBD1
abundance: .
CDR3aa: CSVQGGRYTF
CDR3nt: TGCAGCGTCCAGGGGGGCCGCTACACCTTC

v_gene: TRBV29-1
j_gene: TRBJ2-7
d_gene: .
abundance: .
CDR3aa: CSAQDYGQYF
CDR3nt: TGCAGCGCCCAAGATTACGGGCAGTACTTC

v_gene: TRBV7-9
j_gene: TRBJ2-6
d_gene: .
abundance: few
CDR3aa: CASTPDGLSGANVLTF
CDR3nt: TGTGCCAGCACTCCCGATGGTCTATCTGGGGCCAACGTCCTGACTTTC

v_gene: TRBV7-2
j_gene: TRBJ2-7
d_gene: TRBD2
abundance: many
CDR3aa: CASSARRLAGGHEQYF
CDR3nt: TGTGCCAGCAGCGCGCGGAGACTAGCGGGGGGGCACGAGCAGTACTTC

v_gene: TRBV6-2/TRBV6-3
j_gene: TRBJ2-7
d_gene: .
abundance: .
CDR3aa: CASTLRWQGGEQYF
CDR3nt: TGTGCCAGCACCCTGAGGTGGCAGGGAGGCGAGCAGTACTTC

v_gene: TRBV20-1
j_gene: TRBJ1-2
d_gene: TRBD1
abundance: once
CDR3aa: CSVARPRTGTYGYTF
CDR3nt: TGCAGTGTGGCTCGGCCCCGGACAGGGACCTATGGCTACACCTTC

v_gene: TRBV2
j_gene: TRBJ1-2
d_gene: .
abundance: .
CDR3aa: CAIRGAGGLDYGYTF
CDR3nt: TGTGCCATCCGGGGAGCCGGGGGCTTGGACTATGGCTACACCTTC

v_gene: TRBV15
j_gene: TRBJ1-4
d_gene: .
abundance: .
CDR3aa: CATSRAGGDEKLFF
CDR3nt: TGTGCCACCAGCAGAGCGGGGGGCGATGAAAAACTGTTTTTT

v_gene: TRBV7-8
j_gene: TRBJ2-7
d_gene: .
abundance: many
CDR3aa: CASSSYRQAPAKLSEQYF
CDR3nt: TGTGCCAGCAGCTCTTACCGACAGGCCCCGGCGAAGTTGAGCGAGCAGTACTTC

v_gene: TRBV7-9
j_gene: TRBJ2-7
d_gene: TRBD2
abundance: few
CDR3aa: CASSIRLAGSYEQYF
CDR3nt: TGTGCCAGCAGCATTCGACTAGCGGGTTCTTACGAGCAGTACTTC

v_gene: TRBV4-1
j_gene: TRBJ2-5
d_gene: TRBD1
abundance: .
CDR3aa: CASSQENMGQPLKRPQYF
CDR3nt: TGCGCCAGCAGCCAAGAAAATATGGGACAGCCACTCAAGAGACCCCAGTACTTC

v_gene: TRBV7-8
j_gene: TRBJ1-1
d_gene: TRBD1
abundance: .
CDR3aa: CASRSGTGRGAFF
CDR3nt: TGTGCCAGCAGGTCTGGGACAGGGAGGGGGGCTTTCTTT

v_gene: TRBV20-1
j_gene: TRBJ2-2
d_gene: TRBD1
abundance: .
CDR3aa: CSAISRTGNTGELFF
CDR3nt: TGCAGTGCTATCTCCCGGACAGGGAACACCGGGGAGCTGTTTTTT

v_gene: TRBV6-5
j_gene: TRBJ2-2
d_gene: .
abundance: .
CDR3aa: CASYRGTNTGELFF
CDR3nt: TGTGCCAGCTACCGGGGGACGAACACCGGGGAGCTGTTTTTT